This T cell receptor (beta chain) came from a study of breast tumors, draining lymph nodes, adjacent tissues. Study results and caveats: Tumors had less TCR diversity than lymph nodes, more than nontumor tissue.

Germline loops: CDR1 LGHDT, CDR2 YNNKEL (reference sequence). The CDR3 is made up of 15 amino acids. Trimming removed 4 bases from V and 8 bases from J; junction bases left unmatched: 6. This clonotype occurred many times. The target antigen is unknown. TCRdb processed the multiplex PCR reads anew with MiXCR; each CDR3 protein has one entry. The sample yields roughly 13,000 distinct CDR3 sequences, 55% to 60% seen once. The chain joins TRBV3-1 to TRBJ1-6; 9 positions agree with TRBD1. The sequenced sample consisted of tumor-adjacent breast tissue. The origin of this receptor is a female donor with breast cancer. Some clones in this sample may be carry-over from other donors' samples. For the CDR3, the DNA is TGTGCCAGCAGCCTACAGGGGGCGCTTGATTCACCCCTCCACTTT. Translated, it gives CASSLQGALDSPLHF.